The text below deals with one T cell receptor (beta chain). Its cognate antigen is unknown. TCRdb analysed the multiplex PCR reads with MiXCR anew, one entry per CDR3 protein. The sample carries some 170,000 distinct CDR3 sequences, approximately 33% recorded once. The record originates from a study of breast tumors, draining lymph nodes, adjacent tissues. Overall study results and limits: Tumor TCR diversity was below lymph nodes but above nontumor tissue. Data only fit, rather than demonstrated, lymph node origin of most tumor T cells. Compared with basal-like, luminal-like tumors shared significantly more repertoire with nontumor tissue.

Germline V CDR1 and CDR2: MNHEY, SVGAGI. V was clipped by 6 bases and J by 5 bases; unmatched bases: 7. This CDR3 comprises 14 residues. Axillary draining lymph nodes of breast cancer patients supplied the node samples. The chain uses TRBV6-5 and TRBJ2-1; TRBD1 matches 7 bases. Sequencing input: axillary lymph node tissue. The receptor was isolated from a female donor with breast cancer. Some clones in this sample may be carry-over from other donors' samples. In DNA, the CDR3 is TGTGCCAGCAGGCAGCCCACAGGGGACAATGAGCAGTTCTTC. This encodes CASRQPTGDNEQFF.